This TCR beta chain came from a study of PD-L1 blockade in urothelial cancer. Specified time point: pretreatment peripheral blood. Germline values: CDR1 SGHTA, CDR2 FQGTGA. The CDR3 is 15 residues long. J gave up 5 bases and V 5 bases, and 11 bases lay outside the gene matches. Each PCR contained spiked-in synthetic TCR analog templates. TCRdb keeps only in-frame clones here, not all; method: immunoSEQ multiplex PCR. The data show almost 90,000 clones, with 84% seen just once and around 2.1% held by the top ten. The chain couples TRBV7-3 to TRBJ2-5; 7 bases align to TRBD2. The sequences come from PBMCs, collected around atezolizumab (anti-PD-L1) treatment. The sequence was collected from a man aged 55 to 70 with urothelial cancer. In DNA form, the CDR3 reads TGTGCCAGCAGCCCCACCGGGACTACCTATGAGACCCAGTACTTC. This sequence encodes CASSPTGTTYETQYF.